This TCR beta chain came from a study of shared clonotypes between healthy human individuals. Study-wide results and limits: Only blood underwent sampling, and tissue repertoires likely differ.

Trimming removed 4 bases from V and 6 bases from J, with 19 bases in between. CDR1 and CDR2 from the germline V gene are SGDLS and YYNGEE. The CDR3 loop spans 15 amino acids. A remark on this clone: Its antigen is undetermined.

TCRdb keeps only in-frame clones here, not all; method: immunoSEQ multiplex PCR. The top ten hold approximately 0.057% of the sample, which has a few hundred thousand clones, more than 95% seen once. This chain joins TRBV9 and TRBJ1-2; weak D call: TRBD1 (6 bases). The sequence was obtained from a woman aged 25 to 39 in good health. What was sequenced was naive CD4+ T cells sorted from blood. The subset denotes: CD45RA+ positively selected. Here the CDR3 reads CASSSRQANRNGYTF. The DNA of the CDR3 is TGTGCCAGCAGCTCACGACAGGCGAACCGAAATGGCTACACCTTC.